This is a list of T cell receptor beta chains from one sample in a study of Ad26.COV2.S vaccination and SARS-CoV-2 variants. The repertoire was sequenced with immunoSEQ multiplex PCR; TCRdb's copy has only in-frame clones and lacks some. The sample has under 250,000 clones, approximately 90% seen once; the top ten hold less than 3.5%. Sequenced here: peripheral blood, sampled in a trial of Ad26.COV2.S vaccine versus placebo. The receptors come from a person between 18 and 65 years old who received the Ad26.COV2.S COVID-19 vaccine or a placebo. Both conserved end residues are part of each CDR3. The D gene is left open where the match is weak. Clone size appears in some rows only: once, few, many, or a class for an expanded clone.

abundance	v_gene	j_gene	len	d_gene	CDR3nt	CDR3aa
.	TRBV27	TRBJ2-1	15	.	TGTGCCAGCAAGCCCCCAGGTTACATTAGAGATGAGCAGTTCTTC	CASKPPGYIRDEQFF
.	TRBV13	TRBJ2-5	15	TRBD2	TGTGCCAGCAGCCAGGGACTAGCGGGAGTTGAGACCCAGTACTTC	CASSQGLAGVETQYF
.	TRBV6-2/TRBV6-3	TRBJ2-5	13	.	TGTGCCAGCAGCCGGGGTACACAAGAGACCCAGTACTTC	CASSRGTQETQYF
.	TRBV6-5	TRBJ1-3	16	.	TGTGCCAGCAGTTACTCGATTTGGCAGACTGGAAACACCATATATTTT	CASSYSIWQTGNTIYF
once	TRBV5-4	TRBJ2-5	16	.	TGTGCCAGCAGCTTGAAAGGGGTAACGGGAGTTGAGACCCAGTACTTC	CASSLKGVTGVETQYF
once	TRBV3-1/TRBV3-2	TRBJ2-2	14	.	TGTGCCAGCAGCCAAGATCCGGGACCCGGGGAGCTGTTTTTT	CASSQDPGPGELFF
.	TRBV21-1	TRBJ1-1	16	.	TGTGCCAGCAGCAAAGTTTGGTGCAATTTGAACACTGAAGCTTTCTTT	CASSKVWCNLNTEAFF
.	TRBV19	TRBJ1-4	13	.	TGTGCCAGTAGTCAGCTGGGCCGGGAAAAACTGTTTTTT	CASSQLGREKLFF
.	TRBV6-2/TRBV6-3	TRBJ2-2	15	.	TGTGCCAGCAGTCCGCATGGGAGGAACACCGGGGAGCTGTTTTTT	CASSPHGRNTGELFF
.	TRBV4-3	TRBJ1-1	13	.	TGCGCCAGCAGCCAAGGGGCAGTTCCTGAAGCTTTCTTT	CASSQGAVPEAFF
.	TRBV30	TRBJ1-5	14	TRBD1	TGTGCCTGGAGTGTAACAGGGGGCAAGCAGCCCCAGCATTTT	CAWSVTGGKQPQHF
.	TRBV4-3	TRBJ1-6	14	TRBD1	TGCGCCAGCAGCCAAGGCGGGACAGATTCACCCCTCCACTTT	CASSQGGTDSPLHF
.	TRBV2	TRBJ2-2	16	.	TGTGCCAGCAAATCCGCTCTCGGGACGTCCACCGGGGAGCTGTTTTTT	CASKSALGTSTGELFF
.	TRBV5-5	TRBJ1-4	15	.	TGTGCCAGCAGCTTGGTCAGGGGCACTAATGAAAAACTGTTTTTT	CASSLVRGTNEKLFF
.	TRBV21-1	TRBJ1-2	15	.	TGTGCTAGCAGCAAAAGGCACCTAGCTAACTATGGCTACACCTTC	CASSKRHLANYGYTF
.	TRBV30	TRBJ2-2	11	TRBD2	TGTGCCGGGAGGGCCGGCGGGGAGCTGTTTTTT	CAGRAGGELFF
.	TRBV6-2/TRBV6-3	TRBJ2-1	14	TRBD2	TGTGCCAGCAGTTACGGTGGTAGCGGGCGAGTGGGGTTCTTC	CASSYGGSGRVGFF
.	TRBV6-2/TRBV6-3	TRBJ2-3	11	.	TGTGCCAGCAGCCATTCAGATACGCAGTATTTT	CASSHSDTQYF
.	TRBV18	TRBJ2-1	16	TRBD2	TGTGCCAGCTCACCTCGACTAGCGGGGGGGCTGGGCGAGCAGTTCTTC	CASSPRLAGGLGEQFF